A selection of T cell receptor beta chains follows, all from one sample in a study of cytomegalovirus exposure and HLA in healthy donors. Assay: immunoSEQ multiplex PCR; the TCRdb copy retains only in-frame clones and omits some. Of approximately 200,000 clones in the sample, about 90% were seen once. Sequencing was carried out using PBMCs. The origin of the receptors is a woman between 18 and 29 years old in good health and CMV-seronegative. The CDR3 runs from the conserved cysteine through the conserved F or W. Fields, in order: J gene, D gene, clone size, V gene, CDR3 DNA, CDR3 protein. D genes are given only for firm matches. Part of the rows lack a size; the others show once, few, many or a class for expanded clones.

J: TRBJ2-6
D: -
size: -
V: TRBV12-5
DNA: TGTGCTAGTGGTTTGGAAACCGGGACTGGGGCCCCGGGGGCCAACGTCCTGACTTTC
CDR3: CASGLETGTGAPGANVLTF

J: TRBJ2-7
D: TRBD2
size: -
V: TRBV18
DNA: TGTGCCAGCTCACCGCCCCCCACTAGCGGGAGCAACGAGCAGTACTTC
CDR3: CASSPPPTSGSNEQYF

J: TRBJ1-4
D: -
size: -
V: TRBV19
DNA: TGTGCCAGTAGTATAAGACAGCCTAATGAAAAACTGTTTTTT
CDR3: CASSIRQPNEKLFF

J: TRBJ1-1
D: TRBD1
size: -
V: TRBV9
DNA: TGTGCCAGCAGCCCCAGGACAGGGCGAGAGGAAGCTTTCTTT
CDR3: CASSPRTGREEAFF

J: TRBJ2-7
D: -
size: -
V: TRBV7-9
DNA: TGTGCCAGCACCGATCCCGGAGGCGAGCAGTACTTC
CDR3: CASTDPGGEQYF

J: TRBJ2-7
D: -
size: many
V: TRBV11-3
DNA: TGTGCCAGCAGCCCCCGGACAGAAGGAGGCCACGAGCAGTACTTC
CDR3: CASSPRTEGGHEQYF

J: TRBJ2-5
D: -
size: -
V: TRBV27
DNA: TGTGCCAGCAGTTTATCCCCGGGGATAGCTTTGGGCCAGTACTTC
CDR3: CASSLSPGIALGQYF

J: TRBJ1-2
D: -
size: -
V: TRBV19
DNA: TGTGCCAGTAGTATAGATGTCCGGGATACATACTATGGCTACACCTTC
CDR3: CASSIDVRDTYYGYTF

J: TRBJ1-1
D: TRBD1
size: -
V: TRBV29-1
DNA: TGCAGCGTTGAAGGACAGGGGACTGAAGCTTTCTTT
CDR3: CSVEGQGTEAFF

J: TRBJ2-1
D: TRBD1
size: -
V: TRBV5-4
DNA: TGTGCCAGCAGCTCGATCGGGACAGCATACAATGAGCAGTTCTTC
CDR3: CASSSIGTAYNEQFF

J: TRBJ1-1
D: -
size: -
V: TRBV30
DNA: TGTGCCTGGAACGGTAGCCCTGAAGCTTTCTTT
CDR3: CAWNGSPEAFF

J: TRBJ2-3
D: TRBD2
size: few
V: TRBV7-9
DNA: TGTGCCAGCAGCCTCGTTAGCGGGAGCGGCACAGATACGCAGTATTTT
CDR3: CASSLVSGSGTDTQYF

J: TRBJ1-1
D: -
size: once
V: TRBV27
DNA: TGTGCCAGCAGTTTCGGCAGGGGTGACGGGGTGAACACTGAAGCTTTCTTT
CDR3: CASSFGRGDGVNTEAFF

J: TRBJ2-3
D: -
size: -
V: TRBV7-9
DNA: TGTGCCAGCAGCCGAGGGGGATCTTACACAGATACGCAGTATTTT
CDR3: CASSRGGSYTDTQYF

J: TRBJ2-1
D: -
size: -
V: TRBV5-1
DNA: TGCGCCAGCAGCGAGGACAACTCCAATGAGCAGTTCTTC
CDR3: CASSEDNSNEQFF

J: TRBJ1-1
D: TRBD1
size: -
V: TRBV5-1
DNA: TGCGCCAGCAGCTTGGCCGGGACAGGGGGCATTACTGAAGCTTTCTTT
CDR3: CASSLAGTGGITEAFF

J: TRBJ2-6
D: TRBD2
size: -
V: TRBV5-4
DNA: TGTGCCAGCAAGGAGGGTAGCGGGATCTCTGGGGCCAACGTCCTGACTTTC
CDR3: CASKEGSGISGANVLTF

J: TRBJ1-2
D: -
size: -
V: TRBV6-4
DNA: TGTGCCAGCAGTGACGGGGGGTCTCTCACCTTC
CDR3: CASSDGGSLTF

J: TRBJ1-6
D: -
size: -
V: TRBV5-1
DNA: TGCGCCAGCAGCCCCAATGTGGTGAGGGCTCCTCCCGCCTATAATTCACCCCTCCACTTT
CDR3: CASSPNVVRAPPAYNSPLHF

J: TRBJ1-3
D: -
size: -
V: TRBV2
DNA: TGTGCCAGCAGTGGAAGCAGACTCAGACCTGGAAACACCATATATTTT
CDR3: CASSGSRLRPGNTIYF

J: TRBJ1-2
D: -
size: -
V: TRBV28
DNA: TGTGCCAGCAGTTTAGTACAGGGCATGGGCTACACCTTC
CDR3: CASSLVQGMGYTF

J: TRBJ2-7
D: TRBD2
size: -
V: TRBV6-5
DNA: TGTGCCAGCAGCCTGGGACTAGCGGGCTACGAGCAGTACTTC
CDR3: CASSLGLAGYEQYF

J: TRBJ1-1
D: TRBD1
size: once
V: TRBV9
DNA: TGTGCCAGCAGCGCTCTGACAGGGGGCGGAGTAACTGAAGCTTTCTTT
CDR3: CASSALTGGGVTEAFF

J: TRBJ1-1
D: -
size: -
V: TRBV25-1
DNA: TGTGCCAGCAGTGAGACAGTGAACACTGAAGCTTTCTTT
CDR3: CASSETVNTEAFF

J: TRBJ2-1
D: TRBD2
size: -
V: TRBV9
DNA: TGTGCCAGCAGCGTAGCCGGACTAGCGGATTACAATGAGCAGTTCTTC
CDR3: CASSVAGLADYNEQFF

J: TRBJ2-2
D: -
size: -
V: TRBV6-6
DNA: TGTGCCAGCAGTTACGCCGGTTTTACGAACGGGGAGCTGTTTTTT
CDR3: CASSYAGFTNGELFF

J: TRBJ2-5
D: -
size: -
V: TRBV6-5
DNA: TGTGCCAGTGGTAGCGCGATCAACGTAGGGGAGACCCAGTACTTC
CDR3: CASGSAINVGETQYF

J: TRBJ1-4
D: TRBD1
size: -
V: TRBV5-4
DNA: TGTGCCAGCAGCTATCTAAACCCACAGGGGAGTATTGAAAAACTGTTTTTT
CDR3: CASSYLNPQGSIEKLFF

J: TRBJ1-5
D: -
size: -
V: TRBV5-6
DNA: TGTGCCAGCAGCTTTGGGGCGGGAAATCAGCCCCAGCATTTT
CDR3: CASSFGAGNQPQHF

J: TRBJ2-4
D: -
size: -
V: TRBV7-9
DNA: TGTGCCAGCAGCTTTGCATCCCCCGGGAACATTCAGTACTTC
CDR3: CASSFASPGNIQYF

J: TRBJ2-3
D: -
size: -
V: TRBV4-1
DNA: TGCGCCAGCAGCCAAGTCCAGGATACGCAGTATTTT
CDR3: CASSQVQDTQYF

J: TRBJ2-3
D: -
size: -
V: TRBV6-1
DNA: TGTGCCAGCAGTGTAAGCCTTAGCACAGATACGCAGTATTTT
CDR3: CASSVSLSTDTQYF

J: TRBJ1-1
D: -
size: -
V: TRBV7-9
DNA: TGTGCCAGCAGCTTCCGGGTCGGCACTGAAGCTTTCTTT
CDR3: CASSFRVGTEAFF

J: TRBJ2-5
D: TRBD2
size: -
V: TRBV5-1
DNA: TGCGCCAGCAGCTCGGGCTTAGCGGGAGTTTGGGAGACCCAGTACTTC
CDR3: CASSSGLAGVWETQYF

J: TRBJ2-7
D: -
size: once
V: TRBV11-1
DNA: TGTGCCAGCAGCTTAGCGTCAGATTACGAGCAGTACTTC
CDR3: CASSLASDYEQYF

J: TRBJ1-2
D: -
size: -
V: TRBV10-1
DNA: TGCGCCGCAGCTATAACGCCGGGAATTGGCTACACCTTC
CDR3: CAAAITPGIGYTF

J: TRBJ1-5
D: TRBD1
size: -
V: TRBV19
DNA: TGTGCCAGTAGTATCCTCGGGACAGGGGGCTTACAGCCCCAGCATTTT
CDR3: CASSILGTGGLQPQHF

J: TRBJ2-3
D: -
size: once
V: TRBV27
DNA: TGTGCCAGCAGTTTATTGGGGCATACAGATACGCAGTATTTT
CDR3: CASSLLGHTDTQYF

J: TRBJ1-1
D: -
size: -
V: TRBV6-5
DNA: TGTGCCAGCAGTTACGGGGCGAGTGAAGCTTTCTTT
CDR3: CASSYGASEAFF

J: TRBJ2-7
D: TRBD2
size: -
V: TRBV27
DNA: TGTGCCAGCAGTGCAGGGACTAGCGGGAGGGCCTACGAGCAGTACTTC
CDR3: CASSAGTSGRAYEQYF

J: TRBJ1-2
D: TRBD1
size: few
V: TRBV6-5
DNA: TGTGCCAGCAGTTACTCCGGGACAGGAGAGAACTATGGCTACACCTTC
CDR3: CASSYSGTGENYGYTF

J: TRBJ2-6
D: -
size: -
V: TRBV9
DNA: TGTGCCGCCCCCCTAGACAGCTCTGGGGCCAACGTCCTGACTTTC
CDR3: CAAPLDSSGANVLTF

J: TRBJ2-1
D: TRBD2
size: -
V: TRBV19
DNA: TGTGCCAGTAGTATAGAAAAGCGGGAGTTTGATGAGCAGTTCTTC
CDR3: CASSIEKREFDEQFF

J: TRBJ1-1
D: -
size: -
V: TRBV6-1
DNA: TGTGCCAGCAGCCGACAGTATGTCGCTGAAGCTTTCTTT
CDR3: CASSRQYVAEAFF

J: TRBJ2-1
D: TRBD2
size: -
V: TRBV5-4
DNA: TGTGCCAGCAGTCTCGGACTAGGCAATGAGCAGTTCTTC
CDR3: CASSLGLGNEQFF

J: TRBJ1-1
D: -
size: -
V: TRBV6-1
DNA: TGTGCCAGCAGTGATGAGAGCTCGATGAACACTGAAGCTTTCTTT
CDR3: CASSDESSMNTEAFF

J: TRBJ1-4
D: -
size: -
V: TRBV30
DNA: TGTGCCTGGACAAGGCAGGCTAATGAAAAACTGTTTTTT
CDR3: CAWTRQANEKLFF

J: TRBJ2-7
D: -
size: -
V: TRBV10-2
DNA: TGCGCCAGCAGTGAGAAATGGCAGGGCGGCTACGAGCAGTACTTC
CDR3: CASSEKWQGGYEQYF

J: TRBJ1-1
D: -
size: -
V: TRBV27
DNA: TGTGCCAGCAGTTTATACGGGTTAGGCACTGAAGCTTTCTTT
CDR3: CASSLYGLGTEAFF

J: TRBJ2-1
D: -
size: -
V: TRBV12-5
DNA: TGTGCTAGTGGTTTCGTGGTGTCAGGGAACTACAATGAGCAGTTCTTC
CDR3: CASGFVVSGNYNEQFF

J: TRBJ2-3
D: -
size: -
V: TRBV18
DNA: TGTGCCAGCTCAACCGGAGCGGCTTCCACAGATACGCAGTATTTT
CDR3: CASSTGAASTDTQYF

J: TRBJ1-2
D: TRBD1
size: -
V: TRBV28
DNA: TGTGCCAGCAGTTTACAAGGGACAGGGCCGGGTGGCTACACCTTC
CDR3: CASSLQGTGPGGYTF

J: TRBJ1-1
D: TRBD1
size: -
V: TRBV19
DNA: TGTGCCAGTAGTGCACTACAGGGGGTTAACACTGAAGCTTTCTTT
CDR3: CASSALQGVNTEAFF

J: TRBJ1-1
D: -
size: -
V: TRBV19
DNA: TGTGCCACTAAAGGGGGGGTGCGTAAAGCTTTCTTT
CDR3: CATKGGVRKAFF

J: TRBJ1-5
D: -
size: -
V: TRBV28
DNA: TGTGCCAGCAGTACTCTACCGGGACACTCGAATCAGCCCCAGCATTTT
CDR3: CASSTLPGHSNQPQHF

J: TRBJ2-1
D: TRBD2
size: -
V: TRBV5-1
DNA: TGCGCCAGCAGCTTGGTGTTGGGACGGGGGGATGAGCAGTTCTTC
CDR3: CASSLVLGRGDEQFF

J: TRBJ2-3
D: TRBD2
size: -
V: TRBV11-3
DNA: TGTGCCAGCAGCGACGGGACTAGCGGGAGAACAGATACGCAGTATTTT
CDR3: CASSDGTSGRTDTQYF

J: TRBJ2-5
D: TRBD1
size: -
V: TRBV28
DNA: TGTGCCAGCAGTTTATACAGGGGAGAGACCCAGTACTTC
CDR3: CASSLYRGETQYF

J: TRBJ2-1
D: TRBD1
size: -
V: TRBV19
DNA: TGTGCCAGTAGTATAGACGGACAGGGGTTTTCCAACTCCTACAATGAGCAGTTCTTC
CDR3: CASSIDGQGFSNSYNEQFF